Listed here is a single T cell receptor (beta chain). Its antigen is unknown. The record has no base qualities; no much larger clone is one base away. This specimen belongs to a study of OX40 agonist ivuxolimab in advanced cancers. The study in broad terms: Ivuxolimab was a fully human IgG2 agonistic monoclonal antibody targeting the costimulatory receptor OX40 (CD134). The purpose of peripheral TCRbeta sequencing was to test whether ivuxolimab changed TCR sequence diversity and led to clonal T-cell expansion. The paper covers the monotherapy dose-escalation part of the phase I ivuxolimab trial, which included N of about 50 patients. In the dose-escalation cohort, approximately 82% of patients were male, and the mean age was roughly 60 years, with a range of roughly 20 to 79. Intravenous ivuxolimab was administered to patients every 2 weeks at six dose levels: 0.01, 0.1, 0.3, 1.5, 3 and 10 mg/kg. Of the roughly 53 patients in dose escalation, 19 had hepatocellular carcinoma, some 15 had melanoma, 9 had renal cell carcinoma and 9 had head and neck cancer. Prior anti-PD-1, anti-PD-L1 or anti-CTLA-4 therapy was permitted, and 40% of dose-escalation patients had received checkpoint inhibitors. Partial responses occurred in three dose-escalation patients: two with cutaneous melanoma and one with hepatocellular carcinoma. Broad study findings and their caveats: The antigen specificity of the peripheral T cells that underwent clonal expansion was not determined. Low levels of normalized T-cell clonal expansion were also shown by some nonresponding patients. On average, CD8+ T cells showed more expanded clones than CD4+ T cells after ivuxolimab. In partial responders in the 0.1-3.0 mg/kg groups, normalized peripheral clonal expansion was found to be among the lowest, especially among CD8+ T cells. At doses from 0.1 to 3.0 mg/kg, clonal expansion was seen in both CD4+ and CD8+ blood T cells between baseline and week 6.

Patients with a history of autoimmune disease or receiving systemic immunosuppression were excluded from the trial. In every dose cohort, peripheral blood was drawn for TCR sequencing at baseline, cycle 4 day 1, and cycle 7 day 1. Samples came from an open-label, multicenter, first-in-human phase I dose-escalation trial of ivuxolimab. Adults with locally advanced or metastatic head and neck squamous cell, hepatocellular, melanoma or renal cell carcinoma were enrolled in the trial. Before TCR sequencing, CD4+ T cells and CD8+ T cells from peripheral blood were sorted into separate populations. Genomic DNA was isolated from the sorted cells so that the TCRbeta CDR3 region could be sequenced. The immunoSEQ Assay was used to sequence the TCRbeta CDR3 regions. TCRdb obtained this table from immuneACCESS and retained in-frame rearrangements with V and J assigned. These tables miss some clones; where compared with another copy, unresolved V genes account for less than half of the shortfall, and the remainder is unexplained. The sample includes about 68,000 clones, with 65% to 90% observed a single time. The ten largest make up under 2% of the sample.

Taken from cysteine to phenylalanine, the CDR3 has 12 residues. Only the CDR3 DNA is retained, 36 bases long and in frame from the first base. CDR1 is given as SNHLY and CDR2 as FYNNEI, both from the germline V gene. The sample in question was CD4+ or CD8+ T cells sorted from blood, obtained in a trial of the OX40 agonist ivuxolimab. The sequence was obtained from an adult with an advanced solid tumor such as melanoma, head and neck, liver or kidney cancer. The chain is encoded by TRBV2 joined to TRBJ2-5, and 8 bases in between align with TRBD1. The DNA matches TRBJ2-7 better at its end, which makes the J call doubtful. The nucleotides read TGTGCCAGCAGTGCGACAGGGGACGAGCAGTACTTC. This gives the protein CASSATGDEQYF.